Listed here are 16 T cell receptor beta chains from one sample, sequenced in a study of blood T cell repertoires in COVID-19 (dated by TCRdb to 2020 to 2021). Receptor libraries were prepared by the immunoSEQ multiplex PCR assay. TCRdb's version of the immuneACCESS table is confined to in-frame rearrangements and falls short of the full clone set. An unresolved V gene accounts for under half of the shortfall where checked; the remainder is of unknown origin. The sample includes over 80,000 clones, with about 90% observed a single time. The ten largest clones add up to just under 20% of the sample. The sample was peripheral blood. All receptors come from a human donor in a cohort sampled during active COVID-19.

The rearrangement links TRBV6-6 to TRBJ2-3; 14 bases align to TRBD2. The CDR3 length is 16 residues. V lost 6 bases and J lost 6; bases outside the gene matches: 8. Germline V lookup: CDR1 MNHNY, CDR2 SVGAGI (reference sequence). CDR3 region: CASSWRLAGGADTQYF. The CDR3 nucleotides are TGTGCCAGCAGCTGGCGACTAGCGGGAGGGGCGGATACGCAGTATTTT.

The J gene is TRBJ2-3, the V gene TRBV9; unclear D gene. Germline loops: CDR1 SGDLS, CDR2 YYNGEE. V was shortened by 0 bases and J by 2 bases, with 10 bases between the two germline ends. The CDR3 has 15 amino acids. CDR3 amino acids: CASSVEFRYTDTQYF. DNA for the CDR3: TGTGCCAGCAGCGTAGAGTTCAGATACACAGATACGCAGTATTTT.

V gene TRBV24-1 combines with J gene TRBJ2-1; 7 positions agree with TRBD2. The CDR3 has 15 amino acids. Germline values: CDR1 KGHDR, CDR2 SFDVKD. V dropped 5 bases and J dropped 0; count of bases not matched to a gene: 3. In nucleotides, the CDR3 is TGTGCCACCAGTGGGGGGGGAAGCTCCTACAATGAGCAGTTCTTC. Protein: CATSGGGSSYNEQFF.

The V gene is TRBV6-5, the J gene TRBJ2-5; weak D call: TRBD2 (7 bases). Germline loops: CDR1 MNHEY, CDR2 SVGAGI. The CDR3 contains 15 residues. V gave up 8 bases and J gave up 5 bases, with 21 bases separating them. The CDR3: CASSSLGGLGETQYF. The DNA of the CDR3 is TGTGCCAGCTCCTCCCTGGGGGGGCTTGGGGAGACCCAGTACTTC.

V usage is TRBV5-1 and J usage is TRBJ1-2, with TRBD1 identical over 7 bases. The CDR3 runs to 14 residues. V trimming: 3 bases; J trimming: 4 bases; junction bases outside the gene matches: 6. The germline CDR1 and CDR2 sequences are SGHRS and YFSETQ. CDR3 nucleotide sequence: TGCGCCAGCAGCTCAGGGGACAGATCCTATGGCTACACCTTC. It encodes CASSSGDRSYGYTF.

CDR3 in DNA: TGTGCCAGCAGCGCGGGGGGTCAGCCCCAGCATTTT. As protein: CASSAGGQPQHF. This chain connects TRBV5-8 to TRBJ1-5; weak D call: TRBD1 (5 bases). Germline V lookup: CDR1 SGHTS, CDR2 YDEGEE. This CDR3 region has 12 residues. V was shortened by 4 bases and J by 6 bases, with 8 bases between the two germline ends.

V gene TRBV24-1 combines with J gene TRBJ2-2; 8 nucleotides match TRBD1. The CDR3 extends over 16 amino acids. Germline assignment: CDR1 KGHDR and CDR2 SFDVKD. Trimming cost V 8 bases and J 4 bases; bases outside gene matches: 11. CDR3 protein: CATTSRGRGGTGELFF. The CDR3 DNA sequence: TGTGCCACCACTTCCAGGGGGCGCGGTGGCACCGGGGAGCTGTTTTTT.

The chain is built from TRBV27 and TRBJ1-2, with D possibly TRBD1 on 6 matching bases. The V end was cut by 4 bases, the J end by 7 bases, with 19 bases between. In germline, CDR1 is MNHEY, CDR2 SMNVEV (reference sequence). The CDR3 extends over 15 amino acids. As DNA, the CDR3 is TGTGCCAGCAGTTCCCAGGGGCAGCAAACGATTGGCTACACCTTC. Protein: CASSSQGQQTIGYTF.

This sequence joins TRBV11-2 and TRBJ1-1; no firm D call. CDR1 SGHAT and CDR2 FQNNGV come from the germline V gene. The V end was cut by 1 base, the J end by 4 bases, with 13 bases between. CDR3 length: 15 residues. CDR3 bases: TGTGCCAGCAGCTTAGTTACGGATGGCGGCACTGAAGCTTTCTTT. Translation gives CASSLVTDGGTEAFF.

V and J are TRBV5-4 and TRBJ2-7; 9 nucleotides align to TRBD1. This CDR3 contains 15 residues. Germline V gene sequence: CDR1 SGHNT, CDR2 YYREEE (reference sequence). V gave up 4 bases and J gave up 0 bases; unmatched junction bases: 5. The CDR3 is CASSPPGQGSYEQYF. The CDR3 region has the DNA TGTGCCAGCAGCCCCCCGGGACAGGGCTCCTACGAGCAGTACTTC.

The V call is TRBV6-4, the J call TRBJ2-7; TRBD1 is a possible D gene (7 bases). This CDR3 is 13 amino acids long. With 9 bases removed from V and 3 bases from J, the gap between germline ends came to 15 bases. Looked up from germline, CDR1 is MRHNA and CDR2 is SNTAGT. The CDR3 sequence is CASLGGQYYEQYF. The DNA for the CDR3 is TGTGCCAGTCTCGGGGGACAGTACTACGAGCAGTACTTC.

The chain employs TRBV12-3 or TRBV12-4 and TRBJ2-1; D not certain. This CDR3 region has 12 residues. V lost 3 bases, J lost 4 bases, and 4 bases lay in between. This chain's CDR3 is CASSFVYNEQFF. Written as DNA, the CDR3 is TGTGCCAGCAGTTTCGTGTACAATGAGCAGTTCTTC.

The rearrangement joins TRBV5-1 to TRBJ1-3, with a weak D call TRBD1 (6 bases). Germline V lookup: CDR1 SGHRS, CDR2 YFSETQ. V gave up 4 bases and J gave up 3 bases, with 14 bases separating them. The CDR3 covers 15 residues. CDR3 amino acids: CASSPQDSFGNTIYF. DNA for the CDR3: TGCGCCAGCAGCCCGCAGGACAGCTTTGGAAACACCATATATTTT.

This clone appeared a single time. The CDR3 DNA reads TGTGCCAGCGGCCACAGCGGTAATATGGATGGCGGGGAGCTGTTTTTT. It encodes CASGHSGNMDGGELFF. The V gene is TRBV7-2, the J gene TRBJ2-2, with D perhaps matching TRBD2 (5 bases). This CDR3 region has 16 residues. The ends were cut back, 8 bases at V and 7 bases at J, with 23 bases in the middle. The germline CDR1 and CDR2 sequences are SGHTA and FQGNSA.

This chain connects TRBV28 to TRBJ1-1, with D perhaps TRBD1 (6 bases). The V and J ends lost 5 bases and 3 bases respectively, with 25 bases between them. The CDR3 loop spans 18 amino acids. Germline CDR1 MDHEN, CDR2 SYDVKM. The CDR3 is CASSPIEGLQGVHTEAFF. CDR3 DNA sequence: TGTGCCAGCAGTCCTATCGAGGGCCTACAGGGTGTACACACTGAAGCTTTCTTT. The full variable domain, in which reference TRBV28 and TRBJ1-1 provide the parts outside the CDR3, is DVKVTQSSRYLVKRTGEKVFLECVQDMDHENMFWYRQDPGLGLRLIYFSYDVKMKEKGDIPEGYSVSREKKERFSLILESASTNQTSMYLCASSPIEGLQGVHTEAFFGQGTRLTVV.

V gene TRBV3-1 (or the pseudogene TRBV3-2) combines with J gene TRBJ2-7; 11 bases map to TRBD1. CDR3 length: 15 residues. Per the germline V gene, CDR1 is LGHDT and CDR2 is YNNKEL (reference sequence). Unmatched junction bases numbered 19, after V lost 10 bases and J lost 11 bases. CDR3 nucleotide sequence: TGTGCCACCGGGACAGGGGGTCCCCGGAGACGAAGGGAGTACTTC. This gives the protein CATGTGGPRRRREYF.